This TCR beta chain was recovered during a study of cytomegalovirus exposure and HLA in healthy donors. Study-level results: By HLA locus, TCR association rates varied in a later analysis, with DRB1 showing the most and HLA-C the fewest.

Comments on this clone: What it binds is not known.

Use of 60 Vbeta and 13 Jbeta primers characterized the PCR. Data came from immunoSEQ multiplex PCR; TCRdb stores just in-frame clones and leaves some out. There are around 110,000 clones in the sample; 60% to 75% occur only once, and approximately 2.6% lies in the top ten. V gave up 5 bases and J gave up 6 bases, with 17 bases separating them. Germline CDR1 reads MNHEY; CDR2 reads SMNVEV (reference sequence). The length of the CDR3 is 14 residues. The sequencing sample was made of PBMCs. This sequence joins TRBV27 and TRBJ2-7, with a weak D call TRBD2 (6 bases). This clonotype originated in a male donor in good health and CMV-seropositive. The CDR3 loop is CASSPGLSPSEQYF. The CDR3 nucleotides read TGTGCCAGCAGTCCGGGACTCTCACCCAGCGAGCAGTACTTC.